One and the same sample provided the 14 T cell receptor beta chains below, sequenced in a study of beta chain features in type 1 diabetes. Study-wide findings and caveats: Moderate but significant shortening of TCRB CDR3s was recorded in all four CD4+ subsets from Type 1 diabetes patients.

Reverse transcription of all isolated RNA meant that expressed TCRB transcripts were sequenced. The method was immunoSEQ multiplex PCR; TCRdb's version includes in-frame clones alone and lacks a portion of them. The top ten clones hold about 0.015% of a sample with approximately 270,000 clones, 14% of them seen once. Their antigen targets remain unknown. Sequenced sample: naive CD4+ T cells from blood. These TCRs come from a man aged 30-40 years with type 1 diabetes.

V gene TRBV7-2 combines with J gene TRBJ2-5; a weak D match, TRBD2 (6 bases). This CDR3 has 15 residues. Trimming stripped 1 base from V and 5 bases from J, with 14 bases between. Germline CDR1 and CDR2: SGHTA and FQGNSA. The CDR3 here is CASSLVGTQRETQYF. The CDR3 bases are TGTGCCAGCAGCTTAGTCGGGACTCAACGGGAGACCCAGTACTTC.

The rearrangement links TRBV18 to TRBJ2-7; a possible D gene is TRBD1 (5 bases). The V end was cut by 3 bases, the J end by 6 bases, with 15 bases between. The CDR3 totals 14 residues. Germline CDR1 KGHSH, CDR2 LQKENI. The CDR3 DNA is TGTGCCAGCTCACCTGGCTTTGGGGCTTTCGAGCAGTACTTC. Residues: CASSPGFGAFEQYF.

This clone appeared a few times. V and J are TRBV28 and TRBJ2-1, with 14 bases identical to TRBD2. J was trimmed by 8 bases and V by 2 bases; bases with no gene match: 8. From germline, CDR1 is MDHEN and CDR2 SYDVKM. The CDR3 is 17 residues long. In DNA, the CDR3 is TGTGCCAGCAGTTTACCCACTGGGACTAGCGGGAGACATGAGCAGTTCTTC. Amino acids: CASSLPTGTSGRHEQFF.

In this sample, this clone turned up a few times. The chain uses TRBV29-1 and TRBJ1-1; 9 nucleotides align to TRBD1. The V gene's germline CDR1 is SQVTM and CDR2 ANQGSEA. V was pared by 7 bases and J by 7 bases, with 13 bases of the junction left unmatched. There are 14 residues in the CDR3. The CDR3 DNA reads as TGCAGCGCGGTGGGGGACAGGGTAGGGGGTGAAGCTTTCTTT. Translation gives CSAVGDRVGGEAFF.

The rearrangement joins TRBV29-1 to TRBJ2-3; 7 bases are a match to TRBD2. After removal of 8 bases from V and 0 bases from J, the junction contained 14 bases not matched to a gene. Germline CDR1 SQVTM, CDR2 ANQGSEA. The CDR3 has 16 residues. Here the CDR3 reads CSISGAASGSTDTQYF. CDR3 nucleotide sequence: TGCAGCATCTCCGGTGCGGCTAGCGGTAGCACAGATACGCAGTATTTT.

The V call is TRBV19, the J call TRBJ2-1; 7 positions agree with TRBD2. This CDR3 has 13 amino acids. Germline V CDR1 and CDR2: LNHDA, SQIVND (reference sequence). V dropped 5 bases and J dropped 7; count of bases not matched to a gene: 5. CDR3 in DNA: TGTGCCAGTAGTTCGGGAGGTTGGAATGAGCAGTTCTTC. Its translation is CASSSGGWNEQFF.

This clone came up a few times. The chain has TRBV5-6 and TRBJ2-1; TRBD2 matches at 8 bases. Germline V CDR1 and CDR2: SGHDT, YYEEEE. This CDR3 has 15 residues. V was clipped by 0 bases and J by 6 bases; unmatched bases: 5. DNA for the CDR3: TGTGCCAGCAGCTTGGGCCCCGGGACTAGCAATGAGCAGTTCTTC. Its translation: CASSLGPGTSNEQFF.

A few counts support this clone. J is TRBJ2-5 and V is TRBV7-2, with D possibly being TRBD2 (6 bases). V lost 4 bases and J lost 5, with 14 bases in between. The CDR3 loop spans 14 amino acids. Germline assignment: CDR1 SGHTA and CDR2 FQGNSA. The CDR3 coding sequence is TGTGCCAGCAGCTCTAACGGAGGGAGGGAGACCCAGTACTTC. This gives the protein CASSSNGGRETQYF.

This clone was found a few times. The CDR3 bases are TGTGCCAGCAGCGCGGGACAGCAAGAGACCCAGTACTTC. Translating gives CASSAGQQETQYF. The chain is built from TRBV7-3 and TRBJ2-5; D possibly corresponds to TRBD1 (7 bases). Germline V lookup: CDR1 SGHTA, CDR2 FQGTGA. The germline V and J ends were trimmed by 5 bases and 2 bases, with 9 bases remaining between them. The CDR3 runs 13 residues.

There are a few counts of this clone. The chain joins TRBV7-3 to TRBJ2-6; the D is unclear. Germline CDR1 is SGHTA and CDR2 is FQGTGA. Trimming cost V 4 bases and J 0 bases, with 4 bases left between them. The CDR3 totals 14 residues. The CDR3 DNA sequence: TGTGCCAGCAGCTCTGTCTCTGGGGCCAACGTCCTGACTTTC. Residues: CASSSVSGANVLTF.

The chain links TRBV28 to TRBJ2-1, with TRBD2 identical over 13 bases. CDR1 and CDR2 (germline): MDHEN, SYDVKM. This CDR3 region has 15 residues. Trimming removed 7 bases from V and 6 bases from J; junction bases left unmatched: 6. The CDR3 coding sequence is TGTGCCAGCAACCCGGGGACTAGCGGGACCAATGAGCAGTTCTTC. Amino acids: CASNPGTSGTNEQFF.

This sequence joins TRBV12-5 and TRBJ2-4; 8 positions agree with TRBD1. Germline V gives CDR1 LGHNT, CDR2 FRNRAP. The junction had 10 bases not matched to a gene; V was cut back by 5 bases and J by 16 bases. This CDR3 contains 12 residues. Here the CDR3 DNA reads TGTGCTAGTGGTACCAATCCGGGACAGGTATACTTC. The encoded protein is CASGTNPGQVYF.

V is TRBV6-5 and J is TRBJ1-1, with D uncertain. V shed 0 bases and J shed 2 bases, with 10 bases lying between them. Germline CDR1 is MNHEY and CDR2 is SVGAGI. The CDR3 runs to 15 residues. The CDR3 sequence is CASSYSGRLNTEAFF. CDR3 in DNA: TGTGCCAGCAGTTACTCGGGCCGGCTTAACACTGAAGCTTTCTTT.

This clone came up a few times. The rearrangement joins TRBV5-1 to TRBJ1-1, with 8 bases fitting TRBD1. Germline V gene sequence: CDR1 SGHRS, CDR2 YFSETQ. J was trimmed by 1 base and V by 5 bases; bases with no gene match: 1. There are 13 residues in the CDR3. The CDR3 spells CASRGQENTEAFF. In DNA form, the CDR3 reads TGCGCCAGCAGGGGACAGGAGAACACTGAAGCTTTCTTT.